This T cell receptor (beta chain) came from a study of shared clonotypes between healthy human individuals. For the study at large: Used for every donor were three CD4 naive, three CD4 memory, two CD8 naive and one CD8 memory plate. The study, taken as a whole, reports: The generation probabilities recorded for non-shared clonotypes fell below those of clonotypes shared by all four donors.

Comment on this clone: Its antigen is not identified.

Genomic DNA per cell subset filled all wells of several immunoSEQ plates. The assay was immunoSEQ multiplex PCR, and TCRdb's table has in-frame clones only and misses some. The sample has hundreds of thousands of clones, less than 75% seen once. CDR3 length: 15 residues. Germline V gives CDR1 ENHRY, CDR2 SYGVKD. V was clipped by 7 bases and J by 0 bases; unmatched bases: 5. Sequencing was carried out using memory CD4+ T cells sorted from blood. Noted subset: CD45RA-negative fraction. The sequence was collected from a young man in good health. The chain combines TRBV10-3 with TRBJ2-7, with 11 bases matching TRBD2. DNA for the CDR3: TGTGCCATCACCTCCGGACTAGCGGGCTCCTACGAGCAGTACTTC. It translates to CAITSGLAGSYEQYF.